One T cell receptor beta chain is described in this entry. The target antigen is unknown. Germline V lookup: CDR1 MDHEN, CDR2 SYDVKM. The CDR3 has 14 residues. Trimming shortened V by 8 bases and J by 6 bases, and 20 bases separated the two germline ends. This record belongs to a study of cytomegalovirus exposure and HLA in healthy donors. Regarding the study as a whole: An analysis done earlier found most TCR beta V segments productive about 90% or about 30% of the time. In a later analysis, TCR beta V- and J-gene trimming showed a link to a missense DCLRE1C variant.

Primers included in the PCR were 60 Vbeta and 13 Jbeta primers. Produced via immunoSEQ multiplex PCR; TCRdb's table is partial and in-frame only. The sample records fewer than 75,000 clones, around 75% being singletons. The chain uses TRBV28 and TRBJ2-7; weak D call: TRBD1 (5 bases). The TCR originated in a man aged 70 or older in good health and CMV-seronegative. Source material: PBMCs. The CDR3 here is CASGVGRWASEQYF. DNA for the CDR3: TGTGCCAGCGGGGTGGGGCGATGGGCCTCCGAGCAGTACTTC.